These 13 T cell receptor beta chains were all obtained from the same sample, sequenced in a study of cytomegalovirus exposure and HLA in healthy donors. Primers included in the PCR were 60 Vbeta and 13 Jbeta primers. Using immunoSEQ multiplex PCR, the repertoire was profiled, and TCRdb retains in-frame clones only, with some absent. The data contain about 130,000 clones, about 80% of them singletons. Sequenced material: PBMCs. Receptors originate from a woman in her 40s in good health and CMV-seronegative.

The chain carries TRBV7-2 and TRBJ2-3; 7 bases map to TRBD2. The germline V gene encodes CDR1 SGHTA and CDR2 FQGNSA. The CDR3 runs 16 residues. With V trimmed by 5 bases and J by 0 bases, 8 bases remained unmatched. In nucleotides, the CDR3 is TGTGCCAGCAGCGGGCCGACTAGCCCAAGCACAGATACGCAGTATTTT. This encodes CASSGPTSPSTDTQYF.

The chain employs TRBV5-1 and TRBJ1-4, with D possibly being TRBD1 (5 bases). The V gene lost 0 bases and the J gene lost 4 bases, with 13 bases spanning the gap. Germline lookup yields CDR1 SGHRS and CDR2 YFSETQ. The CDR3 runs 16 residues. CDR3 sequence reads: CASSLDRRGYNEKLFF. As DNA, the CDR3 is TGCGCCAGCAGCTTGGACCGGAGGGGATATAATGAAAAACTGTTTTTT.

This chain connects TRBV4-1 to TRBJ2-1, with 12 bases aligning to TRBD1. Trimming at V came to 0 bases and at J to 8 bases, leaving 5 bases not matched to a gene. The CDR3 totals 16 residues. Germline V CDR1 and CDR2: MGHRA, YSYEKL. In nucleotides, the CDR3 is TGCGCCAGCAGCCAAGAAGGGGGACAGGGGGCTTATGAGCAGTTCTTC. This gives the protein CASSQEGGQGAYEQFF.

Concerning this clone itself: A read error may account for a junction end that differs from germline. The rearrangement links TRBV7-9 to TRBJ1-5; D is unresolved. Germline V gene data show CDR1 as SEHNR and CDR2 as FQNEAQ (reference sequence). CDR3 length: 14 amino acids. The CDR3 spells CSSSPQAANQPQHF. The CDR3 region has the DNA TGTTCCAGCAGCCCCCAGGCAGCCAATCAGCCCCAGCATTTT.

This clone was seen more than once but under ten times. The chain couples TRBV7-9 to TRBJ1-3, with TRBD1 as a possible D gene (5 bases). The CDR3 extends over 16 amino acids. With 8 bases removed from V and 0 bases from J, the gap between germline ends came to 17 bases. The germline gives CDR1 SEHNR, CDR2 FQNEAQ (reference sequence). CDR3 nucleotides: TGTGCCAGCGCATCGCCTAGCGGGGCCTCTGGAAACACCATATATTTT. Its protein product is CASASPSGASGNTIYF.

The chain is built from TRBV4-1 and TRBJ2-7, with a possible D match to TRBD2 (5 bases). V gave up 3 bases and J gave up 5 bases, with 14 bases separating them. CDR1 MGHRA and CDR2 YSYEKL come from the germline V gene. The CDR3 consists of 14 residues. The chain's CDR3 is CASSQRANGDEQYF. CDR3 in DNA: TGCGCCAGCAGCCAGAGGGCTAATGGGGACGAGCAGTACTTC.

The genes are TRBV4-3 and TRBJ2-5; 7 bases align to TRBD2. With 0 bases clipped from V and 5 bases from J, the junction kept 6 bases outside the gene matches. The CDR3 is 15 residues long. CDR1 is LGHNA and CDR2 is YSLEER in the germline V gene. As DNA, the CDR3 is TGCGCCAGCAGCCAAGAGTTGCGGGGGTATGAGACCCAGTACTTC. Amino acid sequence: CASSQELRGYETQYF.

CDR3 in amino acids: CASSLPNFGGYTF. As DNA, the CDR3 is TGTGCCAGCAGCTTACCAAACTTTGGTGGCTACACCTTC. This rearrangement joins TRBV7-9 to TRBJ1-2; D gene unclear. In germline, CDR1 is SEHNR, CDR2 FQNEAQ (reference sequence). Trimming left V 2 bases short and J 7 bases short, with 11 bases between. The CDR3 consists of 13 residues.

The sample holds one count of this clone. This chain uses TRBV2 with TRBJ2-7, with 7 bases identical to TRBD2. The CDR3 spans 15 residues. The V and J ends lost 5 bases and 3 bases, in that order; junction bases with no gene match: 10. The germline CDR1 and CDR2 sequences are SNHLY and FYNNEI. The CDR3 sequence is CASSNSGRESYEQYF. For the CDR3, the DNA is TGTGCCAGCAGTAACTCCGGGCGGGAGAGCTACGAGCAGTACTTC.

The chain has TRBV9 and TRBJ1-2; TRBD1 matches 7 bases. From germline, CDR1 is SGDLS and CDR2 YYNGEE. The CDR3 is 15 residues long. V gave up 3 bases and J gave up 4 bases; unmatched junction bases: 9. The DNA for the CDR3 is TGTGCCAGCAGCGACCCGGGACAGAGGAGCTATGGCTACACCTTC. This sequence encodes CASSDPGQRSYGYTF.

This chain joins TRBV15 and TRBJ2-3, with 7 bases fitting TRBD2. V was pared by 0 bases and J by 3 bases, with 6 bases of the junction left unmatched. The CDR3 is 16 amino acids. Per germline, CDR1 LNHNV and CDR2 YYDKDF (reference sequence). The CDR3 sequence is CATSRDRREITDTQYF. The CDR3 DNA reads as TGTGCCACCAGCAGAGACAGGCGGGAGATAACAGATACGCAGTATTTT.

This chain joins TRBV5-4 and TRBJ1-1, with 8 bases matching TRBD1. This CDR3 has 13 amino acids. V lost 4 bases, J lost 4 bases, and 3 bases stayed unmatched. The germline V gene encodes CDR1 SGHNT and CDR2 YYREEE (reference sequence). DNA for the CDR3: TGTGCCAGCAGCAAAACAGGGGGCACTGAAGCTTTCTTT. This encodes CASSKTGGTEAFF.

CDR3 residues: CASSYSGGGKPQHF. The CDR3 DNA follows: TGTGCCAGCAGTTACTCCGGCGGGGGGAAGCCCCAGCATTTT. This chain uses TRBV6-5 with TRBJ1-5; D may be TRBD1 (5 bases). The germline V gene encodes CDR1 MNHEY and CDR2 SVGAGI. The CDR3 sequence is 14 residues long. The germline V and J ends were trimmed by 0 bases and 8 bases, with 11 bases remaining between them.